This T cell receptor (beta chain) came from a study of CD8 T cells in Susac syndrome. Broader study findings: It was acknowledged by the study that relatively few individuals were included in its TCR sequencing and HLA analysis.

On this clonotype: The antigen is undetermined.

Peripheral blood CD8+ and CD4+ T cells were profiled by TCR beta sequencing. Negative isolation yielded CD4+ and CD8+ T cells, and FACS enriched TEMRA cells. Germline V gives CDR1 MNHEY, CDR2 SMNVEV (reference sequence). J was trimmed by 5 bases and V by 1 base; bases with no gene match: 11. This CDR3 contains 18 residues. RNA amounts of roughly 0.45 to 1 ug underwent reverse transcription with random hexamers. The amplification used immunoSEQ multiplex PCR on TCR beta CDR3; it spanned 54 Vbeta and 13 Jbeta. TCRdb used MiXCR to reprocess the immunoSEQ multiplex PCR reads, holding one entry per CDR3 protein. The sample has about 130,000 distinct CDR3 sequences, 91% seen once.

This TCR was recovered from a human donor with multiple sclerosis. This chain links TRBV27 with TRBJ2-5; 12 bases are a match to TRBD2. The sequenced sample consisted of CD8+ T cells from PBMCs. CDR3 nucleotide sequence: TGTGCCAGCAGTTTATTGGACCGGACTAGCGGGGCTAGGGAGACCCAGTACTTC. Encoded protein: CASSLLDRTSGARETQYF.